This record looks at one TCR beta chain sequence and its context. Trimming removed 4 bases from V and 5 bases from J, with 22 bases in between. The CDR3 has 17 residues. In germline, CDR1 is SGHDN, CDR2 FVKESK. This sample was included in a study of blood T cell repertoires in COVID-19. Only in-frame clones appear in the TCRdb table, and some are missing; sequencing was by immunoSEQ multiplex PCR. The repertoire holds a few hundred thousand clones, with 87% as singletons. Participants were aged roughly 18 to 90 years, lived in some 23 US areas, and enrolled virtually. The specimen sequenced was PBMCs or T cells enriched from blood (not recorded which). The chain carries TRBV14 and TRBJ2-3; possibly TRBD2 for D (7 bases). This sequence was found in a woman aged 45-60 years who had recovered from COVID-19. CDR3: CASSPSWGGGAQDTQYF. CDR3 nucleotides: TGTGCCAGCAGCCCCTCGTGGGGTGGGGGGGCCCAAGATACGCAGTATTTT.